A single sample gave rise to the 7 T cell receptor beta chains below, sequenced in a study of blood T cell repertoires in COVID-19. Produced via immunoSEQ multiplex PCR; TCRdb's table is partial and in-frame only. Of over 250,000 clones in the sample, approximately 93% were seen once. Input material: peripheral blood. The receptors were sampled from a woman younger than 45 with COVID-19, enrolled during active disease.

The chain is built from TRBV7-8 and TRBJ1-4; D unclear. Per germline, CDR1 SGHVS and CDR2 FQNEAQ. The V end was cut by 4 bases, the J end by 8 bases, with 8 bases between. The CDR3 length is 12 residues. In DNA, the CDR3 is TGTGCCAGCAGCTCTATTGAGGAAAAACTGTTTTTT. This sequence encodes CASSSIEEKLFF.

The chain recombines TRBV30 with TRBJ1-6; D is perhaps TRBD1 (5 bases). The CDR3 extends over 17 amino acids. Trimming cost V 2 bases and J 9 bases, with 23 bases left between them. Per the germline V gene, CDR1 is GTSNPN and CDR2 is SVGIG (reference sequence). The CDR3 protein is CAWSPRVGGRRGSPLHF. As DNA, the CDR3 is TGTGCCTGGAGTCCCCGGGTTGGGGGGAGAAGGGGTTCACCCCTCCACTTT. The variable domain in full, with the rest retrieved from reference TRBV30 and TRBJ1-6, is SQTIHQWPATLVQPVGSPLSLECTVEGTSNPNLYWYRQAAGRGLQLLFYSVGIGQISSEVPQNLSASRPQDRQFILSSKKLLLSDSGFYLCAWSPRVGGRRGSPLHFGNGTRLTVT.

This clone was seen a single time. The V and J genes are TRBV5-8 and TRBJ1-5; perhaps TRBD1 as D (5 bases). The CDR3 consists of 15 residues. Trimming took 4 bases from V and 7 from J, leaving 18 bases between them. The germline V gene encodes CDR1 SGHTS and CDR2 YDEGEE. In DNA, the CDR3 is TGTGCCAGCAGCCCCGGGGGACTCCGGGGGCAGCCCCAGCATTTT. Amino acids: CASSPGGLRGQPQHF.

Written as DNA, the CDR3 is TGTGCCAGCAGCTTACAGGGCGGCGAGCAGTACTTC. Encoded protein: CASSLQGGEQYF. The chain couples TRBV7-8 to TRBJ2-7, with D maybe TRBD1 (5 bases). The germline V gene has CDR1 SGHVS and CDR2 FQNEAQ. Trimming took off 2 bases at V and 6 bases at J, with 8 bases between the two ends. This CDR3 is 12 amino acids long.

The CDR3 DNA reads as TGTGCCAGCAGCGTTTCAGTCGGGAGGGTAGATACGCAGTATTTT. Encoded protein: CASSVSVGRVDTQYF. The chain is built from TRBV9 and TRBJ2-3; TRBD2 matches at 8 bases. CDR3 length: 15 residues. Losses at the gene ends were 2 bases for V and 5 bases for J; bases not matched to a gene: 7. Germline values: CDR1 SGDLS, CDR2 YYNGEE.

This chain uses TRBV3-1 (or the pseudogene TRBV3-2) with TRBJ2-7; 7 bases align to TRBD2. V gave up 0 bases and J gave up 7 bases; unmatched junction bases: 9. In germline, CDR1 is LGHDT, CDR2 YNNKEL (reference sequence). CDR3 size: 15 residues. CDR3 residues: CASSQDVGGPREQYF. CDR3 coding DNA: TGTGCCAGCAGCCAAGACGTGGGAGGGCCTCGGGAGCAGTACTTC.

The rearrangement joins TRBV4-1 to TRBJ2-7; 9 bases are shared with TRBD2. The CDR3 totals 15 residues. Germline V lookup: CDR1 MGHRA, CDR2 YSYEKL. The V gene end was trimmed by 0 bases and the J gene end by 7 bases; junction bases not matched to a gene: 7. DNA for the CDR3: TGCGCCAGCAGCCAAGATAGCGGGGGCCGGGATGAGCAGTACTTC. Its protein is CASSQDSGGRDEQYF.